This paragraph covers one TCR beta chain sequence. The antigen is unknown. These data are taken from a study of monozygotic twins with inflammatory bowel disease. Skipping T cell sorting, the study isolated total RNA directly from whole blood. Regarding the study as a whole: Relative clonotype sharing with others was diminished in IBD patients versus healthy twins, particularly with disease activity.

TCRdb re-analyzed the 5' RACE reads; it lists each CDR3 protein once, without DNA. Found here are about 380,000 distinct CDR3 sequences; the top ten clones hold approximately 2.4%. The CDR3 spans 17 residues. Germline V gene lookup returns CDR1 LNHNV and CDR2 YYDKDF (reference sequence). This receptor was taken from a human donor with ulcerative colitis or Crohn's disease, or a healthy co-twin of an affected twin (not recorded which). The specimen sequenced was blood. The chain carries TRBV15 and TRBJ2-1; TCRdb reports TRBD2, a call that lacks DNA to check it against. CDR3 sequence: CATSRAGGTQAYNEQFF.